A single sample gave rise to the 32 T cell receptor beta chains below, sequenced in a study of radiotherapy plus CTLA-4 blockade in lung cancer. Measured with immunoSEQ multiplex PCR; TCRdb has only the in-frame clones, and not every one. The profile shows 9,500 to 15,000 clones, about 80% of them singletons. This specimen consisted of peripheral blood, obtained from a patient treated with radiotherapy plus ipilimumab. These receptors were obtained from a human donor with non-small cell lung cancer that progressed on radiotherapy plus ipilimumab.

This rearrangement joins TRBV7-2 to TRBJ1-3, with TRBD1 matching 7 bases. Germline-derived CDR1 and CDR2 are SGHTA and FQGNSA. The CDR3 covers 16 residues. The V gene end was trimmed by 3 bases and the J gene end by 0 bases; junction bases not matched to a gene: 5. CDR3 DNA: TGTGCCAGCAGCTTGGCGGGGACAGACTCTGGAAACACCATATATTTT. It codes for CASSLAGTDSGNTIYF.

The rearrangement joins TRBV6-5 to TRBJ2-2, with a possible D match to TRBD1 (6 bases). This CDR3 is built from 15 residues. From germline, CDR1 is MNHEY and CDR2 SVGAGI. The V gene lost 4 bases and the J gene lost 3 bases, with 12 bases spanning the gap. In DNA form, the CDR3 reads TGTGCCAGCAGTTCTGTGGGGGCGGACACCGGGGAGCTGTTTTTT. Its protein is CASSSVGADTGELFF.

The chain recombines TRBV2 with TRBJ1-3; a weak D match, TRBD1 (6 bases). Trimming shortened V by 2 bases and J by 5 bases, and 10 bases separated the two germline ends. This CDR3 contains 14 residues. Per germline, CDR1 SNHLY and CDR2 FYNNEI. In DNA, the CDR3 is TGTGCCAGCAGTGAACCAGGGGTCAGAAACACCATATATTTT. Amino acids: CASSEPGVRNTIYF.

The CDR3 DNA sequence: TGTGCCAGCTCACCCGACAGGGTGTCCGCCAAAAACATTCAGTACTTC. This sequence encodes CASSPDRVSAKNIQYF. This chain joins TRBV18 and TRBJ2-4, with 7 bases lining up with TRBD1. The CDR3 spans 16 residues. V shed 3 bases and J 1 base; nucleotides not matched to a gene: 6. Germline loops: CDR1 KGHSH, CDR2 LQKENI.

The chain joins TRBV4-1 to TRBJ1-4; unclear D gene. Trimming shortened V by 8 bases and J by 4 bases, and 11 bases separated the two germline ends. The V gene's germline CDR1 is MGHRA and CDR2 YSYEKL. The CDR3 sequence is 13 residues long. The CDR3 protein is CASSRVSNEKLFF. The CDR3 nucleotides read TGCGCCAGCTCCCGGGTCAGTAATGAAAAACTGTTTTTT.

DNA for the CDR3: TGCGCCAGCAGCTTGGACATGGGGACCGGGACCGGGGAGCTGTTTTTT. Protein: CASSLDMGTGTGELFF. The rearrangement links TRBV5-1 to TRBJ2-2; D tentatively reads TRBD1 or TRBD2 (5 bases each). This CDR3 is 16 amino acids long. The V end was cut by 0 bases, the J end by 5 bases, with 14 bases between. Germline V gives CDR1 SGHRS, CDR2 YFSETQ.

This clone has only a few counts. The chain carries TRBV7-9 and TRBJ2-1; D may be TRBD2 (5 bases). From germline, CDR1 is SEHNR and CDR2 FQNEAQ (reference sequence). The CDR3 is 12 amino acids. The V end lost 3 bases, the J end lost 7 bases, and 7 bases lay between the germline ends. Here the CDR3 reads CASSLDWNEQFF. The CDR3 DNA follows: TGTGCCAGCAGCTTGGACTGGAATGAGCAGTTCTTC. Drawing the rest from reference TRBV7-9 and TRBJ2-1, the complete variable domain is DTGVSQNPRHKITKRGQNVTFRCDPISEHNRLYWYRQTLGQGPEFLTYFQNEAQLEKSRLLSDRFSAERPKGSFSTLEIQRTEQGDSAMYLCASSLDWNEQFFGPGTRLTVL.

The chain has TRBV2 and TRBJ2-5; 8 bases align to TRBD1. Per the germline V gene, CDR1 is SNHLY and CDR2 is FYNNEI. This CDR3 is built from 14 residues. Unmatched junction bases numbered 8, after V lost 6 bases and J lost 5 bases. CDR3 residues: CASSQRTGSETQYF. CDR3 DNA: TGTGCCAGCAGCCAGAGGACAGGGTCGGAGACCCAGTACTTC.

CDR3 sequence (DNA): TGTGCCAGCAGAGGGGTTGAGGAGACCCAGTACTTC. Translating it yields CASRGVEETQYF. The chain joins TRBV7-8 to TRBJ2-5; maybe TRBD1 (5 bases). The CDR3 runs 12 residues. Germline CDR1 reads SGHVS; CDR2 reads FQNEAQ. V lost 6 bases and J lost 5, with 10 bases in between.

The CDR3 loop is CASSLGQGIYGYTF. Written as DNA, the CDR3 is TGTGCCAGCAGCTTAGGTCAGGGGATTTATGGCTACACCTTC. The chain links TRBV11-1 to TRBJ1-2; D is possibly TRBD1 (6 bases). V lost 1 base and J lost 5, with 11 bases in between. CDR1 and CDR2 (germline): SGHAT, FQDESV (reference sequence). The CDR3 loop spans 14 amino acids.

The CDR3 loop reads CASSFMGRGSYEQYF. In nucleotides, the CDR3 is TGTGCCAGCAGTTTTATGGGCAGGGGATCCTACGAGCAGTACTTC. This rearrangement joins TRBV27 to TRBJ2-7; D possibly corresponds to TRBD1 (6 bases). Germline V gene data show CDR1 as MNHEY and CDR2 as SMNVEV (reference sequence). Trimming stripped 3 bases from V and 1 base from J, with 13 bases between. The CDR3 sequence is 15 residues long.

V and J are TRBV7-9 and TRBJ2-1; the match to TRBD2 covers 13 bases. The CDR3 consists of 16 residues. The germline V gene encodes CDR1 SEHNR and CDR2 FQNEAQ (reference sequence). Trimming at V came to 6 bases and at J to 7 bases, leaving 9 bases not matched to a gene. The CDR3 DNA sequence: TGTGCCAGCAGTCCCCCAACTAGCGGGGGGGCTAATGAGCAGTTCTTC. Translating it yields CASSPPTSGGANEQFF. The complete variable domain, with remaining parts taken from reference TRBV7-9 and TRBJ2-1, reads DTGVSQNPRHKITKRGQNVTFRCDPISEHNRLYWYRQTLGQGPEFLTYFQNEAQLEKSRLLSDRFSAERPKGSFSTLEIQRTEQGDSAMYLCASSPPTSGGANEQFFGPGTRLTVL.

V and J are TRBV7-6 and TRBJ2-5; 11 bases are a match to TRBD2. V was pared by 2 bases and J by 5 bases, with 10 bases of the junction left unmatched. Germline loops: CDR1 SGHVS, CDR2 FNYEAQ. The CDR3 loop spans 17 amino acids. CDR3 nucleotide sequence: TGTGCCAGCAGCTTAAGTAGCGGGGGGGCCCGGGGGGAGACCCAGTACTTC. It is translated as CASSLSSGGARGETQYF.

V is TRBV2 and J is TRBJ2-3, with TRBD2 matching over 12 bases. This CDR3 comprises 16 residues. V shed 5 bases, J shed 1 base, and the junction held 4 bases outside the gene matches. Germline CDR1 reads SNHLY; CDR2 reads FYNNEI. Here the CDR3 DNA reads TGTGCCAGCAGTTACCTAGCGGGGGGGGGCACAGATACGCAGTATTTT. This codes for CASSYLAGGGTDTQYF.

The chain joins TRBV15 to TRBJ2-3; 10 bases map to TRBD2. Trimming took 1 base from V and 2 from J; bases not matched to a gene: 3. The CDR3 is 16 residues long. Germline CDR1 is LNHNV and CDR2 is YYDKDF (reference sequence). CDR3 nucleotide sequence: TGTGCCACCAGCAGAGGGACTAGCGGAAACACAGATACGCAGTATTTT. It encodes CATSRGTSGNTDTQYF.

The chain combines TRBV5-8 with TRBJ2-7; D gene ambiguous. The CDR3 covers 13 residues. Trimming cost V 4 bases and J 7 bases, with 15 bases left between them. Germline V gives CDR1 SGHTS, CDR2 YDEGEE. CDR3 nucleotide sequence: TGTGCCAGCAGCGCCCACCATGCCTGGGAGCAGTACTTC. Its translation is CASSAHHAWEQYF.

This clone was detected once. The chain uses TRBV28 and TRBJ2-3, with TRBD2 matching 8 bases. The CDR3 length is 14 residues. Per the germline V gene, CDR1 is MDHEN and CDR2 is SYDVKM. Trimming took 2 bases from V and 4 from J; bases not matched to a gene: 2. The DNA for the CDR3 is TGTGCCAGCAGTTTAGCGGGGGGCGCAGATACGCAGTATTTT. Amino acids: CASSLAGGADTQYF. Supplemented by reference TRBV28 and TRBJ2-3, the full variable domain reads DVKVTQSSRYLVKRTGEKVFLECVQDMDHENMFWYRQDPGLGLRLIYFSYDVKMKEKGDIPEGYSVSREKKERFSLILESASTNQTSMYLCASSLAGGADTQYFGPGTRLTVL.

CDR3 amino acids: CASSYTGQNNSPLHF. In nucleotides, the CDR3 is TGTGCCAGCAGCTATACGGGACAAAATAATTCACCCCTCCACTTT. The chain employs TRBV5-7 and TRBJ1-6, with D possibly TRBD1 on 6 matching bases. TRBV5-7 is noted as an ORF with a role that remains uncertain. V lost 3 bases and J lost 5, with 12 bases in between. The CDR3 is 15 amino acids.

J is TRBJ2-4 and V is TRBV15; 7 bases line up with TRBD1. This CDR3 has 19 amino acids. V lost 4 bases, J lost 7 bases, and 22 bases stayed unmatched. Looked up from germline, CDR1 is LNHNV and CDR2 is YYDKDF (reference sequence). CDR3 sequence (DNA): TGTGCCACCAGCAAACGACAGGGAGCCATAACCAAGGACCGTAACATTCAGTACTTC. Translated: CATSKRQGAITKDRNIQYF.

This clone appeared a single time. The chain employs TRBV19 and TRBJ1-2; the D gene is possibly TRBD1 (5 bases). The CDR3 is made up of 13 amino acids. The V end lost 10 bases, the J end lost 7 bases, and 19 bases lay between the germline ends. Germline CDR1 is LNHDA and CDR2 is SQIVND (reference sequence). DNA of the CDR3: TGTGCCATCGAGACAAGGGGTTATGGTGGCTACACCTTC. It codes for CAIETRGYGGYTF.

Note on this clone: This same CDR3 is encoded by further DNA sequences in the sample. The chain has TRBV2 and TRBJ1-1, with TRBD1 identical over 8 bases. CDR3 length equals 14 residues. V shed 8 bases and J 4 bases; nucleotides not matched to a gene: 9. Germline values: CDR1 SNHLY, CDR2 FYNNEI. The CDR3 nucleotides are TGTGCCAGCTCGAAGGGACAGGCACCCACTGAAGCTTTCTTT. Protein product: CASSKGQAPTEAFF.

The V gene is TRBV7-2, the J gene TRBJ1-2, with D hard to call. V shed 0 bases and J shed 9 bases, with 11 bases lying between them. Germline CDR1 SGHTA, CDR2 FQGNSA. CDR3 length: 13 amino acids. DNA for the CDR3: TGTGCCAGCAGCTTAGCAGGACTCGTGAGCTACACCTTC. Amino acid sequence: CASSLAGLVSYTF.

A single count supports this clone. The chain joins TRBV5-4 to TRBJ1-6; D gene uncertain. The CDR3 totals 14 residues. Trimming left V 6 bases short and J 7 bases short, with 14 bases between. In germline, CDR1 is SGHNT, CDR2 YYREEE (reference sequence). Written as DNA, the CDR3 is TGTGCCAGCACCGGGTCGGACGGGAATTCACCCCTCCACTTT. This codes for CASTGSDGNSPLHF.

This clone was detected a few times. This chain connects TRBV27 to TRBJ2-3; 8 nucleotides match TRBD2. The CDR3 consists of 15 residues. Germline trimming cut 6 bases from V and 6 bases from J; bases unmatched to any gene: 11. Germline CDR1 reads MNHEY; CDR2 reads SMNVEV (reference sequence). The CDR3 DNA reads as TGTGCCAGCAGGTTAAGCGGGGGAACTTTCGATACGCAGTATTTT. Amino acid sequence: CASRLSGGTFDTQYF.

V gene TRBV7-2 combines with J gene TRBJ1-1; 9 nucleotides agree with TRBD1. V trimming: 5 bases; J trimming: 4 bases; junction bases outside the gene matches: 5. CDR1 and CDR2 (germline): SGHTA, FQGNSA. This CDR3 is built from 14 residues. Here the CDR3 DNA reads TGTGCCAGCAGCATACAGGGGGCGCGCACTGAAGCTTTCTTT. It encodes CASSIQGARTEAFF.

Remarks on this clone: This sample includes further DNA sequences coding for the same CDR3. The chain recombines TRBV15 with TRBJ2-5; D is ambiguous. This CDR3 spans 15 amino acids. V was shortened by 0 bases and J by 3 bases, with 11 bases between the two germline ends. Germline V gives CDR1 LNHNV, CDR2 YYDKDF (reference sequence). The CDR3 region has the DNA TGTGCCACCAGCAGAGATCGGGTCAGAAAAGAGACCCAGTACTTC. Translating gives CATSRDRVRKETQYF.

This chain uses TRBV5-1 with TRBJ2-2; D might be TRBD1 (5 bases). V gave up 2 bases and J gave up 1 base, with 9 bases separating them. This CDR3 contains 15 residues. CDR1 SGHRS and CDR2 YFSETQ come from the germline V gene. In DNA, the CDR3 is TGCGCCAGCAGCTTCCAAGGGGTGAACACCGGGGAGCTGTTTTTT. Translated, it gives CASSFQGVNTGELFF.

In its sample, this clone was seen a few times. The chain uses TRBV19 and TRBJ2-2; D assignment may be TRBD1 or TRBD2 (5 bases each). From germline, CDR1 is LNHDA and CDR2 SQIVND (reference sequence). This CDR3 is built from 16 residues. The V gene lost 0 bases and the J gene lost 4 bases, with 12 bases spanning the gap. The CDR3 spells CASSIDLPGRTGELFF. The DNA of the CDR3 is TGTGCCAGTAGTATAGATCTTCCGGGGCGCACCGGGGAGCTGTTTTTT.

Comments on this clone: This specimen includes other DNA sequences encoding the same CDR3. The chain links TRBV4-1 to TRBJ1-5; D is ambiguous. Trimming stripped 0 bases from V and 7 bases from J, with 7 bases between. CDR3 length equals 13 residues. From germline, CDR1 is MGHRA and CDR2 YSYEKL. CDR3 sequence reads: CASSQDLRQPQHF. Here the CDR3 DNA reads TGCGCCAGCAGCCAAGATCTAAGGCAGCCCCAGCATTTT.

V is TRBV5-6 and J is TRBJ1-1, with 11 bases lining up with TRBD1. This CDR3 has 14 amino acids. V lost 4 bases and J lost 5; bases outside the gene matches: 4. The germline CDR1 and CDR2 sequences are SGHDT and YYEEEE. CDR3: CASSGQGARTEAFF. CDR3 DNA sequence: TGTGCCAGCAGCGGACAGGGGGCGAGGACTGAAGCTTTCTTT.

CDR3: CASSASGTKGTDTQYF. The CDR3 DNA reads TGTGCCAGCAGCGCATCCGGGACAAAAGGCACAGATACGCAGTATTTT. The chain employs TRBV11-1 and TRBJ2-3; tentative D call: TRBD1 (6 bases). In germline, CDR1 is SGHAT, CDR2 FQDESV (reference sequence). This CDR3 contains 16 residues. V shed 5 bases and J shed 1 base, with 16 bases lying between them.

The chain joins TRBV5-4 to TRBJ2-3; 9 nucleotides align to TRBD1. The germline CDR1 and CDR2 sequences are SGHNT and YYREEE (reference sequence). The junction had 7 bases not matched to a gene; V was cut back by 4 bases and J by 4 bases. This CDR3 spans 15 amino acids. As DNA, the CDR3 is TGTGCCAGCAGCCCCGGGACAGGGTTTGCAGATACGCAGTATTTT. This codes for CASSPGTGFADTQYF.